These T cell receptor beta chains were read from a single sample in a study of response to subunit inactivated influenza vaccine. TCRdb fed the RT-PCR reads into MiXCR, producing one record per CDR3 protein. Of some 640,000 distinct CDR3 sequences listed, about 15% were seen once; the top ten hold around 7.3%. Here the sequenced sample was PBMCs from blood, taken 14 days before vaccination. These TCRs come from a man aged 45-65 years who received an inactivated influenza vaccine. Both conserved end residues are part of each CDR3.

J	V	length	CDR3
TRBJ1-2	TRBV12-3/TRBV12-4	14	CASSLAAVNYGYTF
TRBJ2-1	TRBV3-1	16	CASSQGDRPPINEQFF
TRBJ2-1	TRBV15	13	CATSRRLDNEQFF
TRBJ2-5	TRBV29-1	13	CSARRGKGETQYF
TRBJ2-3	TRBV12-3/TRBV12-4	13	CASSRAALDTQYF
TRBJ2-5	TRBV5-1	17	CASSLGLAGPSQETQYF
TRBJ1-5	TRBV6-1	14	CASSPKTGSQPQHF
TRBJ2-2	TRBV29-1	13	CSGEQGATGELFF
TRBJ2-3	TRBV5-5	17	CASSLGWGGGLTDTQYF
TRBJ1-2	TRBV28	12	CASSGKPLGYTF
TRBJ2-5	TRBV20-1	14	CSANPQGWEETQYF
TRBJ2-7	TRBV3-1	13	CASSLTVTGEQYF
TRBJ1-3	TRBV29-1	14	CSVVIGTAGNTIYF
TRBJ2-7	TRBV10-2	13	CASQLAGYFEQYF
TRBJ2-7	TRBV7-2	15	CASSPYPTGPDEQYF
TRBJ1-2	TRBV29-1	12	CSVGPNYYGYTF
TRBJ2-7	TRBV30	13	CAWSFGGLYEQYF
TRBJ2-5	TRBV5-1	15	CASSRTSGTRETQYF
TRBJ2-1	TRBV27	17	CASSLIGSGSPANEQFF
TRBJ1-4	TRBV20-1	13	CSASAGGDEKLFF
TRBJ2-7	TRBV20-1	15	CSAREPGLTSYEQYF
TRBJ2-3	TRBV6-2/TRBV6-3	13	CASSPAWADTQYF
TRBJ2-2	TRBV27	15	CASSLSLGTGGELFF
TRBJ2-5	TRBV6-6	13	CASNTGGIETQYF
TRBJ2-7	TRBV4-3	16	CASSQYPGTGINEQYF
TRBJ2-5	TRBV29-1	13	CSVRGSGGETQYF
TRBJ2-1	TRBV7-3	13	CASSLSAGDEQFF
TRBJ2-3	TRBV7-2	13	CASSPLVLETQYF
TRBJ2-3	TRBV5-1	15	CASSLDGRHGDTQYF
TRBJ2-1	TRBV2	14	CASKMSRGYNEQFF
TRBJ2-1	TRBV10-3	14	CAISERGGNNEQFF
TRBJ1-4	TRBV6-1	16	CASTDRVPSTNEKLFF
TRBJ1-1	TRBV6-2/TRBV6-3	13	CASSYGTSTEAFF
TRBJ2-7	TRBV15	14	CATSRTRGSYEQYF
TRBJ2-7	TRBV29-1	14	CSVAGRGRSYEQYF
TRBJ2-6	TRBV15	17	CATSRGALLSGANVLTF
TRBJ2-2	TRBV6-1	14	CASERGANTGELFF
TRBJ1-3	TRBV6-1	15	CATAVDRSSGNTIYF
TRBJ1-1	TRBV6-1	14	CASRQGASHTEAFF
TRBJ2-2	TRBV5-1	16	CASSLDADRGTGELFF
TRBJ2-7	TRBV12-3/TRBV12-4	13	CASSLSASYEQYF
TRBJ1-2	TRBV29-1	14	CSVEDQGGLYGYTF
TRBJ2-7	TRBV20-1	13	CSARPSKTYEQYF
TRBJ2-7	TRBV9	14	CASSPRGRLYEQYF
TRBJ2-7	TRBV29-1	15	CSVEGQLSTTYEQYF
TRBJ1-5	TRBV6-1	15	CASSIRTGNFQPQHF
TRBJ1-2	TRBV5-1	14	CASRTGTGDYGYTF
TRBJ2-3	TRBV5-1	16	CASSLEAGARTDTHYF
TRBJ1-5	TRBV12-3/TRBV12-4	18	CTSSLEGPGTRVNQPQHF
TRBJ2-7	TRBV30	13	CAWSQGDKYEQYF
TRBJ1-1	TRBV19	14	CASREGVMNTEAFF
TRBJ1-3	TRBV18	16	CASSSRTGGSGNTIYF
TRBJ2-7	TRBV20-1	13	CSASQGVGYEQYF
TRBJ1-5	TRBV20-1	14	CSATHTLPNQPQHF
TRBJ1-5	TRBV20-1	15	CSARRDGYSNQPQHF